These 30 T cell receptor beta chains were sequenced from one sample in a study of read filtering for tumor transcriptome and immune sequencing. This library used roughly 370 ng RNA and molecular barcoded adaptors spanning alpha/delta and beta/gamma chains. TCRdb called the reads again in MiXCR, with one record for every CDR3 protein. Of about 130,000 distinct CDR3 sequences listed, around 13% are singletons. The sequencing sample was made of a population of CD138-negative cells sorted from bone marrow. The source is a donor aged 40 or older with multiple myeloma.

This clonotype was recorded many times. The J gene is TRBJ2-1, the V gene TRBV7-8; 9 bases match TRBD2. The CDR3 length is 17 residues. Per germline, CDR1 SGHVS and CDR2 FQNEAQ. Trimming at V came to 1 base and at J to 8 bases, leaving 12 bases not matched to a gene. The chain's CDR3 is CASSLGRRGGLGDEQFF. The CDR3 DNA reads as TGTGCCAGCAGCTTAGGGCGGCGGGGGGGTCTCGGGGATGAGCAGTTCTTC.

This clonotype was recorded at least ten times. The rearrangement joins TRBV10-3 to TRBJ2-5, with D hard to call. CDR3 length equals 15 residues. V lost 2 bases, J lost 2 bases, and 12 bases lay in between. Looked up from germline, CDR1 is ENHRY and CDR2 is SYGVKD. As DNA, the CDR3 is TGTGCCATCAGTGAGCAGCGACGGTTGCAAGAGACCCAGTACTTC. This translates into CAISEQRRLQETQYF.

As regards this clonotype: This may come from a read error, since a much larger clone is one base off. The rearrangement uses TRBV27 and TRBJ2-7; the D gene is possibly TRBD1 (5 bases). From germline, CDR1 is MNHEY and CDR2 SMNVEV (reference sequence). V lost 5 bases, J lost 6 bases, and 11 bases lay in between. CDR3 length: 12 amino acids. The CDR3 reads CASSIHQGEQYF. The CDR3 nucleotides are TGTGCCAGCAGTATCCATCAGGGCGAGCAGTACTTC.

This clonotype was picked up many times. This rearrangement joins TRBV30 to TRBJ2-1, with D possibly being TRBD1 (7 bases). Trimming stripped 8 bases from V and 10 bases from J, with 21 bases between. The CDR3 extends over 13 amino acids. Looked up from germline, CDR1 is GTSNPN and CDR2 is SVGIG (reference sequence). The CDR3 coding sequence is TGTGCCGCGGGGCGGGACAGTCTTGGGGAGCAGTTCTTC. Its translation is CAAGRDSLGEQFF.

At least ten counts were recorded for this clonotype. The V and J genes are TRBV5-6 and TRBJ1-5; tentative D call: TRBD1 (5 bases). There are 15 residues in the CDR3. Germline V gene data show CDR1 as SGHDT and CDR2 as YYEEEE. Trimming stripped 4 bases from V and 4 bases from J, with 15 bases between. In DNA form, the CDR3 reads TGTGCCAGCAGCGAGAGGGGAGTCCGGAATCAGCCCCAGCATTTT. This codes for CASSERGVRNQPQHF.

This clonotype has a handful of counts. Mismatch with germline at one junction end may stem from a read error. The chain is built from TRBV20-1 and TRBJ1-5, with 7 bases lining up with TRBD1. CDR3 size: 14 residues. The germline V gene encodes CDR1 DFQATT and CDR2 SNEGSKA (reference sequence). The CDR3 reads CSAIQGRSSQPQHF. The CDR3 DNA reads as TGCAGTGCTATACAGGGGCGTAGCAGTCAGCCCCAGCATTTT.

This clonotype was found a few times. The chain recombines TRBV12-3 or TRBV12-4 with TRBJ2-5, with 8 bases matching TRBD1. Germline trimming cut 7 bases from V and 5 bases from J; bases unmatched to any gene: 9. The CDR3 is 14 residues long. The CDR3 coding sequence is TGTGCCAGCAAGCCACGGACAGGGAGGGAGACCCAGTACTTC. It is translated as CASKPRTGRETQYF.

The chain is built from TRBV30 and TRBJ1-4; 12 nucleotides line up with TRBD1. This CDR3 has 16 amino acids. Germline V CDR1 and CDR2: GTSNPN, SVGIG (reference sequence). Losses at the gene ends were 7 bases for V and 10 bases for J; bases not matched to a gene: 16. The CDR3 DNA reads TGTGCCTCCTCCTCCCGGGACAGGGGGCGAAGAGGAAAACTGTTTTTT. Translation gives CASSSRDRGRRGKLFF. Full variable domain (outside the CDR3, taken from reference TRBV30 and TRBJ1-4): SQTIHQWPATLVQPVGSPLSLECTVEGTSNPNLYWYRQAAGRGLQLLFYSVGIGQISSEVPQNLSASRPQDRQFILSSKKLLLSDSGFYLCASSSRDRGRRGKLFFGSGTQLSVL.

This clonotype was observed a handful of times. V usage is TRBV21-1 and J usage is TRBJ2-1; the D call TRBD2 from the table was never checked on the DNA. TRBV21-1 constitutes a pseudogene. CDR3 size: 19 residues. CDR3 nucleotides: TGTGCCAGCAGCCGACGGACTAGCGGGGGGGTAAGCTCCTACAATGAGCAGTTCTTC. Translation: CASSRRTSGGVSSYNEQFF.

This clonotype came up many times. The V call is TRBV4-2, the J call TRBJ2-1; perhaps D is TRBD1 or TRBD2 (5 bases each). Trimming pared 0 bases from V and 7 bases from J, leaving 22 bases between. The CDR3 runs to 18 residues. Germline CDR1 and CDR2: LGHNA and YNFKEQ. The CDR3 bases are TGTGCCAGCAGCCAAGATCCGCTAGCTGCCTCAAGGGGTAATGAGCAGTTCTTC. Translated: CASSQDPLAASRGNEQFF.

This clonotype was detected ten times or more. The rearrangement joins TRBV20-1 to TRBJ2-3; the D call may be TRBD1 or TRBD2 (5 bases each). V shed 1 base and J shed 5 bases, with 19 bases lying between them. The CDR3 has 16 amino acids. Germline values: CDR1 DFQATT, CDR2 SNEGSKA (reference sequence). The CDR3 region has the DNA TGCAGTGCTAGAGTGGACCCGCCCGGGACGAGAGATACGCAGTATTTT. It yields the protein CSARVDPPGTRDTQYF.

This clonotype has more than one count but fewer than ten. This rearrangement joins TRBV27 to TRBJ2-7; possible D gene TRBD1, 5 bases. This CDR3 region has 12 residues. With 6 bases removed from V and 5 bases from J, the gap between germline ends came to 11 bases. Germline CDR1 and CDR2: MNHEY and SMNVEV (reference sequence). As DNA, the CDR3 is TGTGCCAGCAGGGACATAGCAGACGAGCAGTACTTC. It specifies CASRDIADEQYF.

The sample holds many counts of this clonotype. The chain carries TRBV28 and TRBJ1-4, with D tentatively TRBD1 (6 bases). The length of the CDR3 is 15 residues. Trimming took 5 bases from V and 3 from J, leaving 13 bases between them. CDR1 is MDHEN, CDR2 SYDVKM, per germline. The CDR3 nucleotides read TGTGCCAGCAGTGAGTCCGGGACACCTAATGAAAAACTGTTTTTT. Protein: CASSESGTPNEKLFF.

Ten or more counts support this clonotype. CDR3 sequence: CAWNLERGSYEQYF. In nucleotides, the CDR3 is TGTGCCTGGAACTTGGAGAGGGGTTCCTACGAGCAGTACTTC. V usage is TRBV30 and J usage is TRBJ2-7; D possibly matches TRBD1 or TRBD2 (5 bases each). The V gene lost 4 bases and the J gene lost 1 base, with 14 bases spanning the gap. The CDR3 is 14 amino acids. Germline values: CDR1 GTSNPN, CDR2 SVGIG (reference sequence).

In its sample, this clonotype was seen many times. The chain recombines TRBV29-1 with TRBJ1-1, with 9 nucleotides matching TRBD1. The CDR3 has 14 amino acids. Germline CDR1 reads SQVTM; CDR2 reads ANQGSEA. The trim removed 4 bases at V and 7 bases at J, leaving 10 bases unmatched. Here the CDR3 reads CSVVPGQGRGEAFF. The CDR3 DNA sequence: TGCAGCGTTGTCCCGGGACAGGGTCGTGGTGAAGCTTTCTTT.

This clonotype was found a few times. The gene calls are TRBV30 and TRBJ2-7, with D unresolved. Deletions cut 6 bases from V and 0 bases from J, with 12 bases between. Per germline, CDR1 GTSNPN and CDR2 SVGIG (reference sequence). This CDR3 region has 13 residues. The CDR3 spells CACKDSISYEQYF. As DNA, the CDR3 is TGTGCCTGCAAAGACTCGATCTCCTACGAGCAGTACTTC.

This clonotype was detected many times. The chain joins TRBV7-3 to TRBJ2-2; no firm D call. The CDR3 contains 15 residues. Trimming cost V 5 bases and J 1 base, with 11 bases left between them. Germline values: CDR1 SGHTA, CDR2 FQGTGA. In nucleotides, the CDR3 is TGTGCCAGCAGCCGCGCCGTGGGGAACACCGGGGAGCTGTTTTTT. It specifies CASSRAVGNTGELFF.

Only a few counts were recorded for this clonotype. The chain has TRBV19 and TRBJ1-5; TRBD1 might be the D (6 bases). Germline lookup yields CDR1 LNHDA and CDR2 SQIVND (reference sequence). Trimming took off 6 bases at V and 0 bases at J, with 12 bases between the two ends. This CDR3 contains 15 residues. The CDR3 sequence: CASRLRGSSNQPQHF. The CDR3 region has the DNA TGTGCCAGTAGGCTCAGGGGTTCTAGCAATCAGCCCCAGCATTTT.

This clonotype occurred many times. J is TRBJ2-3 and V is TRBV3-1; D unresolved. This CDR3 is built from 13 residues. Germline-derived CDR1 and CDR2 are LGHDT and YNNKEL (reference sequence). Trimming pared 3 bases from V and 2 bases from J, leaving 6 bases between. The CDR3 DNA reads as TGTGCCAGCAGCCACCAAAACACAGATACGCAGTATTTT. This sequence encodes CASSHQNTDTQYF.

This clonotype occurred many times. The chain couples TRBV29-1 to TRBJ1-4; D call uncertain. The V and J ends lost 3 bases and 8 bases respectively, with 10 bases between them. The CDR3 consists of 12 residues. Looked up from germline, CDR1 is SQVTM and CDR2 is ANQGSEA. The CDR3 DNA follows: TGCAGCGTTGATGAAAGCGGAGAAAAACTGTTTTTT. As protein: CSVDESGEKLFF.

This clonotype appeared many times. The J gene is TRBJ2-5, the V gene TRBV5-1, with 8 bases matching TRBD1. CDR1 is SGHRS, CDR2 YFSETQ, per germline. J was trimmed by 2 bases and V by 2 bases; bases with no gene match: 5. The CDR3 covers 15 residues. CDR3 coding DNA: TGCGCCAGCAGCTTTGGACAGGGAGGACAAGAGACCCAGTACTTC. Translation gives CASSFGQGGQETQYF.

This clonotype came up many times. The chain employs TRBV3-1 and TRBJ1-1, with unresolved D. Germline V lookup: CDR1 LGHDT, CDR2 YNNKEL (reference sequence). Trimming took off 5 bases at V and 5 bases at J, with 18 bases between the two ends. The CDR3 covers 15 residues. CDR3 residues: CASSEPGATQTEAFF. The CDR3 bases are TGTGCCAGCAGCGAACCCGGCGCCACGCAGACTGAAGCTTTCTTT.

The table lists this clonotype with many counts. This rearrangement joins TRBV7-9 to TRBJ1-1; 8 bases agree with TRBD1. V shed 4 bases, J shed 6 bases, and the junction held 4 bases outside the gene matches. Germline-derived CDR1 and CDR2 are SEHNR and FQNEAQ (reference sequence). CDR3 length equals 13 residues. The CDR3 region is CASSSQGAPEAFF. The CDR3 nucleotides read TGTGCCAGCAGCTCCCAGGGGGCCCCTGAAGCTTTCTTT.

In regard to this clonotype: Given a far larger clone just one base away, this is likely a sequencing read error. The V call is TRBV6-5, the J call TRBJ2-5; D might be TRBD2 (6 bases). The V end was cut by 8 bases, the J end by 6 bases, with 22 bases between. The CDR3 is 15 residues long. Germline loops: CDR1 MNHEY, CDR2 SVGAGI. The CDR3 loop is CASVLPGANSKTQYF. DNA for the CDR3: TGTGCCAGCGTCCTACCGGGAGCGAATTCAAAGACCCAGTACTTC.

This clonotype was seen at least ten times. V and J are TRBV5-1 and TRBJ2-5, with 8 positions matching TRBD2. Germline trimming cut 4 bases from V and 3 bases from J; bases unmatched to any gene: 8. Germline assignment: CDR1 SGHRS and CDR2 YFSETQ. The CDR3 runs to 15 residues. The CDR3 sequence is CASSATPGLEETQYF. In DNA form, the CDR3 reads TGCGCCAGCAGCGCCACCCCGGGACTAGAAGAGACCCAGTACTTC.

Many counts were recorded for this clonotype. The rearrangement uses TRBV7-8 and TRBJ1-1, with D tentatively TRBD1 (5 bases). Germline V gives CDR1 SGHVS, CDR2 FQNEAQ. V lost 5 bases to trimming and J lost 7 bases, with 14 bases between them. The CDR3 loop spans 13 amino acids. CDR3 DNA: TGTGCCAGCAGCCGCCGTAGGGACGGTGAAGCTTTCTTT. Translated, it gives CASSRRRDGEAFF.

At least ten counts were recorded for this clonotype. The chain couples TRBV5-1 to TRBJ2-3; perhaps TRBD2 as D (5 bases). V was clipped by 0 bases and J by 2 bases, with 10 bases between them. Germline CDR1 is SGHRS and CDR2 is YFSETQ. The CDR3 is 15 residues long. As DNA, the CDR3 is TGCGCCAGCAGCTTGGCCGGGGTTAACACAGATACGCAGTATTTT. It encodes CASSLAGVNTDTQYF.

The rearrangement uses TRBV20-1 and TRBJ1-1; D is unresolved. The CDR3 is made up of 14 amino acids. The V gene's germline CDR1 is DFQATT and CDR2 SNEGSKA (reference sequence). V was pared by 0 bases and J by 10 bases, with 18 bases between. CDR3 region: CSARDERPFPRAFF. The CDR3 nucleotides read TGCAGTGCTAGAGATGAACGGCCTTTCCCCCGAGCTTTCTTT.

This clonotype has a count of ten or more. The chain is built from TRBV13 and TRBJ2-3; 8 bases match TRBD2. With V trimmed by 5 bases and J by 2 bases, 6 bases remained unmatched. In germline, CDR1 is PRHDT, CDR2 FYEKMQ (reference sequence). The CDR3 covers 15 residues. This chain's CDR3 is CASSHLAGNTDTQYF. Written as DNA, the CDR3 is TGTGCCAGCAGCCATCTAGCGGGCAACACAGATACGCAGTATTTT.

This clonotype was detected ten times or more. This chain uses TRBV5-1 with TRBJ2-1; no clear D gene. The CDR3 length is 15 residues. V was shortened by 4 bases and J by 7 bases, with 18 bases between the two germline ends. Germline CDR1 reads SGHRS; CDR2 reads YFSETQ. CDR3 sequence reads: CASSADGAHVNEQFF. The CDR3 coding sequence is TGCGCCAGCAGCGCGGACGGCGCCCATGTGAATGAGCAGTTCTTC.